This T cell receptor beta chain stems from a study of shared clonotypes between healthy human individuals. Points from the study as a whole: Shared clonotypes across all four donors exceeded non-shared ones in generation probability. Sharing across several donors was seen in around 5% of naive CD4 clonotypes.

Only Caucasian adults living in Nashville, Tennessee made up the donor group. The authors divided CD4+ cells into CD45RA+ naive and CD45RA-negative memory subsets. Assay: immunoSEQ multiplex PCR; the TCRdb copy retains only in-frame clones and omits some. Of millions of clones listed, about 92% are singletons. Germline CDR1 reads SEHNR; CDR2 reads FQNEAQ (reference sequence). There are 16 residues in the CDR3. J gave up 0 bases and V 1 base, and 6 bases lay outside the gene matches. Details on this clone: Its antigen is unidentified.

This chain links TRBV7-9 with TRBJ2-7; 7 bases are a match to TRBD1. The sequence came from a man between 18 and 35 years old in good health. The sequenced sample was naive CD4+ T cells sorted from blood. Subset of the sample: CD45RA+ positively selected. Here the CDR3 reads CASSLVGTDSSYEQYF. The CDR3 nucleotides read TGTGCCAGCAGCTTAGTTGGGACAGATAGCTCCTACGAGCAGTACTTC.